This is a list of T cell receptor beta chains from one sample in a study of cytomegalovirus exposure and HLA in healthy donors. Profiled with immunoSEQ multiplex PCR; TCRdb holds only in-frame clones, not every one. In the table there are under 200,000 clones, 75% of which are singletons. Sequencing was performed on PBMCs. The receptors were gathered from a male donor in good health and CMV-seronegative. The CDR3 runs from the conserved cysteine through the conserved F or W. Clone size is stated in some rows and not others, as once, few, many or a class when expanded.

v_gene: TRBV7-7; abundance: NA; j_gene: TRBJ2-5; CDR3aa: CASSLAGGGETQYF
v_gene: TRBV21-1; abundance: NA; j_gene: TRBJ2-5; CDR3aa: CASSNGEVGSRETQYF
v_gene: TRBV18; abundance: NA; j_gene: TRBJ1-4; CDR3aa: CASSPDRGDEKLFF
v_gene: TRBV4-1; abundance: once; j_gene: TRBJ2-1; CDR3aa: CASSFGQGANEQFF
v_gene: TRBV7-2; abundance: NA; j_gene: TRBJ2-7; CDR3aa: CASNPYTASYEQYF
v_gene: TRBV27; abundance: NA; j_gene: TRBJ2-1; CDR3aa: CASSPNPQGFEQFF
v_gene: TRBV6-5; abundance: NA; j_gene: TRBJ1-1; CDR3aa: CASREGGNTEAFF
v_gene: TRBV5-1; abundance: NA; j_gene: TRBJ1-2; CDR3aa: CASSLVVANYGYTF
v_gene: TRBV27; abundance: NA; j_gene: TRBJ2-5; CDR3aa: CASSSLVGETQYF
v_gene: TRBV4-1; abundance: few; j_gene: TRBJ2-2; CDR3aa: CASSPPGLAGGPGELFF
v_gene: TRBV7-9; abundance: NA; j_gene: TRBJ1-2; CDR3aa: CASSSGGNTGYTF
v_gene: TRBV27; abundance: NA; j_gene: TRBJ2-1; CDR3aa: CASGQRSAGGFYNEQFF
v_gene: TRBV30; abundance: NA; j_gene: TRBJ2-1; CDR3aa: CAWLGASGRLHKQFF
v_gene: TRBV25-1; abundance: few; j_gene: TRBJ1-1; CDR3aa: CASVRGNTEAFF
v_gene: TRBV7-2; abundance: many; j_gene: TRBJ2-3; CDR3aa: CASSLWTRVTDTQYF
v_gene: TRBV4-3; abundance: NA; j_gene: NA; CDR3aa: CASSQELGPPYEQYF
v_gene: TRBV27; abundance: NA; j_gene: TRBJ2-3; CDR3aa: CASRNGRLTDTQYF
v_gene: TRBV16; abundance: NA; j_gene: TRBJ2-3; CDR3aa: CASAWASGSTDTQYF
v_gene: TRBV6-5; abundance: once; j_gene: TRBJ1-2; CDR3aa: CASSTREGYGYTF
v_gene: TRBV19; abundance: NA; j_gene: TRBJ1-2; CDR3aa: CASSPFAPLGASGYTF
v_gene: TRBV28; abundance: NA; j_gene: TRBJ1-2; CDR3aa: CASSSPDRIYGYTF
v_gene: TRBV5-1; abundance: NA; j_gene: TRBJ2-7; CDR3aa: CASRDGGTGPHEQYF
v_gene: TRBV7-2; abundance: NA; j_gene: TRBJ2-7; CDR3aa: CASSLRIGGGSYEQYF
v_gene: TRBV5-6; abundance: NA; j_gene: TRBJ2-6; CDR3aa: CASSLSQAGPPGANVLTF
v_gene: TRBV5-4; abundance: NA; j_gene: TRBJ1-5; CDR3aa: CASSLPDQPQHF
v_gene: TRBV5-1; abundance: NA; j_gene: TRBJ1-6; CDR3aa: CASSRRDRINSPLHF
v_gene: TRBV5-1; abundance: NA; j_gene: TRBJ2-5; CDR3aa: CASSSGLTTVETQYF
v_gene: TRBV9; abundance: NA; j_gene: TRBJ1-6; CDR3aa: CASSDRQGIDSPLHF
v_gene: TRBV6-6; abundance: NA; j_gene: TRBJ2-6; CDR3aa: CASSLGSGANVLTF
v_gene: TRBV28; abundance: NA; j_gene: TRBJ1-5; CDR3aa: CASKSTGGGQPQHF
v_gene: TRBV19; abundance: NA; j_gene: TRBJ2-6; CDR3aa: CASSPRQGSSGANVLTF